The rows below give T cell receptor beta chains drawn from one sample of a study of control samples from healthy donors and cancer patients. The method was immunoSEQ multiplex PCR; TCRdb's version includes in-frame clones alone and lacks a portion of them. The sample consists of 390,000 or so clones, 75% to 95% of them appearing once. What was sequenced was PBMCs. The origin of the receptors is a man aged 35-49 years with head and neck cancer. CDR3s include the opening cysteine and the closing phenylalanine or tryptophan. A D gene is named only where the DNA matches it firmly. Expanded clones are given a class, and other clones once, few, many or no size at all.

-,once,TRBJ1-1,TRBV4-1,CASSQPNRGDTEAFF,TGCGCCAGCAGCCAGCCCAATAGAGGAGACACTGAAGCTTTCTTT
-,-,TRBJ1-4,TRBV6-5,CASSDGIQGVKKLFF,TGTGCCAGCAGCGATGGTATACAGGGTGTGAAAAAACTGTTTTTT
TRBD2,-,TRBJ2-5,TRBV15,CATRGHGGAMEETQYF,TGTGCCACCAGAGGTCACGGGGGGGCGATGGAGGAGACCCAGTACTTC
TRBD2,-,TRBJ2-1,TRBV29-1,CSVEDLTSREQFF,TGCAGCGTTGAAGATCTGACTAGCCGGGAGCAGTTCTTC
-,-,TRBJ1-4,TRBV29-1,CSVEGGLGATNEKLFF,TGCAGCGTTGAAGGGGGCTTGGGTGCAACTAATGAAAAACTGTTTTTT
TRBD2,-,TRBJ2-5,TRBV19,CATSKRTSGGRIIQETQYF,TGTGCCACATCCAAGAGGACTAGCGGGGGAAGAATCATCCAAGAGACCCAGTACTTC
-,-,TRBJ2-7,TRBV3-1/TRBV3-2,CASSQVGYEQYF,TGTGCCAGCAGCCAAGTCGGCTACGAGCAGTACTTC
-,-,TRBJ2-7,TRBV14,CASSQVVYEQYF,TGTGCCAGCAGCCAAGTAGTTTACGAGCAGTACTTC
-,-,TRBJ1-1,TRBV4-3,CASSQEDGTEAFF,TGCGCCAGCAGCCAAGAGGACGGCACTGAAGCTTTCTTT
TRBD1,-,TRBJ1-2,TRBV4-1,CASSQGPGQGGGGYTF,TGCGCCAGCAGCCAAGGGCCAGGACAGGGGGGTGGAGGCTACACCTTC
-,-,TRBJ2-2,TRBV11-3,CASSFTGTGELFF,TGTGCCAGCAGTTTCACAGGGACCGGGGAGCTGTTTTTT
-,-,TRBJ2-7,TRBV12-2,CASRLDAGSWAAYEQYF,TGTGCAAGTCGCTTAGACGCGGGTAGTTGGGCCGCCTACGAGCAGTACTTC
TRBD1,-,TRBJ2-7,TRBV27,CASSLGTGGRYEQYF,TGTGCCAGCAGTTTAGGGACAGGGGGCCGGTACGAGCAGTACTTC
TRBD2,-,TRBJ2-7,TRBV5-1,CASAWAGGAYEQYF,TGCGCCAGCGCCTGGGCGGGGGGTGCCTACGAGCAGTACTTC
-,-,TRBJ2-1,TRBV7-2,CASSAGTLEQFF,TGTGCCAGCAGCGCAGGGACCCTTGAGCAGTTCTTC
-,-,TRBJ2-7,TRBV29-1,CSVEVREAAYEQYF,TGCAGCGTTGAAGTAAGGGAGGCAGCCTACGAGCAGTACTTC
-,-,TRBJ2-5,TRBV24-1,CATSDALRETQYF,TGTGCCACCAGTGATGCCCTGCGGGAGACCCAGTACTTC
-,-,TRBJ1-2,TRBV4-1,CASSQEGAIYGYTF,TGCGCCAGCAGCCAAGAAGGGGCTATCTATGGCTACACCTTC
-,-,TRBJ2-3,TRBV7-6,CASSLEVRSTDTQYF,TGTGCCAGCAGCTTAGAAGTACGGAGCACAGATACGCAGTATTTT
TRBD1,-,TRBJ1-5,TRBV6-2/TRBV6-3,CASSRSRQGSQPQHF,TGTGCCAGCAGTCGATCCAGACAGGGTTCTCAGCCCCAGCATTTT
TRBD1,-,TRBJ2-1,TRBV6-1,CASSEEGGAEFF,TGTGCCAGCAGTGAAGAAGGGGGCGCAGAGTTCTTC
-,once,TRBJ2-6,TRBV10-3,CAISEVSGANVLTF,TGTGCCATCAGTGAGGTCTCTGGGGCCAACGTCCTGACTTTC
TRBD1,-,TRBJ2-7,TRBV29-1,CSAGQGAYEQYF,TGCAGCGCTGGACAGGGAGCTTACGAGCAGTACTTC
-,-,TRBJ2-7,TRBV2,CASYREFYEQYF,TGTGCCAGTTATAGGGAGTTCTACGAGCAGTACTTC
-,-,TRBJ1-1,TRBV5-1,CASSLSTSGESEAFF,TGCGCCAGCAGCTTGTCCACCTCAGGGGAGAGTGAAGCTTTCTTT
-,once,TRBJ1-2,TRBV29-1,CSVEGMGERSYTF,TGCAGCGTTGAAGGCATGGGGGAGAGGAGCTACACCTTC
-,-,TRBJ1-2,TRBV12-5,CASGLAGDGYTF,TGTGCTAGTGGTTTGGCCGGGGATGGCTACACCTTC
-,-,TRBJ1-2,TRBV27,CASSVGGYGYTF,TGTGCCAGCAGTGTAGGGGGCTATGGCTACACCTTC
-,-,TRBJ2-3,TRBV5-6,CASSPRSVRARGDTQYF,TGTGCCAGCAGCCCCCGCTCGGTGAGGGCGAGGGGGGATACGCAGTATTTT
-,-,TRBJ2-1,TRBV9,CASSGFYNEQFF,TGTGCCAGCAGCGGATTCTACAATGAGCAGTTCTTC
-,-,TRBJ1-1,TRBV9,CASSASSRGFEAFF,TGTGCCAGCAGCGCCTCGAGCAGGGGTTTTGAAGCTTTCTTT
-,few,TRBJ1-6,TRBV6-1,CASSESGSPLHF,TGTGCCAGCAGTGAAAGTGGATCACCCCTCCACTTT
-,-,TRBJ2-7,TRBV6-6,CASSSLYEQYF,TGTGCCAGCAGTTCCCTCTACGAGCAGTACTTC
-,-,TRBJ2-1,TRBV27,CASSFGLSYNEQFF,TGTGCCAGCAGTTTTGGACTTTCCTACAATGAGCAGTTCTTC
TRBD1,-,TRBJ1-5,TRBV28,CASSLGTGKVYSNQPQHF,TGTGCCAGCAGTCTCGGGACAGGGAAGGTGTATAGCAATCAGCCCCAGCATTTT
-,-,TRBJ1-4,TRBV29-1,CSVPSRGNEKLFF,TGCAGCGTTCCCTCACGCGGCAATGAAAAACTGTTTTTT
-,-,TRBJ1-2,TRBV27,CASSSYRALGYTF,TGTGCCAGCAGTTCATACAGGGCCCTAGGCTACACCTTC
-,-,TRBJ2-6,TRBV9,CASSPYPGANVLTF,TGTGCCAGTTCCCCTTACCCTGGGGCCAACGTCCTGACTTTC
TRBD2,-,TRBJ2-1,TRBV27,CASSNGLAGEGEQFF,TGTGCCAGCAGTAATGGACTAGCGGGAGAAGGTGAGCAGTTCTTC
-,-,TRBJ2-6,TRBV11-3,CASSPKGLRGGANVLTF,TGTGCCAGCAGCCCAAAGGGCCTTCGAGGGGGGGCCAACGTCCTGACTTTC
TRBD1,-,TRBJ2-7,TRBV28,CASRDRASYEQYF,TGTGCCAGCAGGGACAGGGCCTCCTACGAGCAGTACTTC